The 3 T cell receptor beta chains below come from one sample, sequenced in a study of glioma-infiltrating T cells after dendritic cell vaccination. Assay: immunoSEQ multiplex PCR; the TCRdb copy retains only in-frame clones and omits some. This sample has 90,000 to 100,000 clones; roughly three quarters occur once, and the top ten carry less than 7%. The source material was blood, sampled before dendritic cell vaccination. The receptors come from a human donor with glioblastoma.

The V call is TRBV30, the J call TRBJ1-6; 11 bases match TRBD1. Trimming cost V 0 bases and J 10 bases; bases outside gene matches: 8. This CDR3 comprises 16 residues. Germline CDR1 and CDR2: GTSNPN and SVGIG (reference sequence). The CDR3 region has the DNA TGTGCCTGGAGTGTACTTCCGGGACAGGGGGGCTCACCCCTCCACTTT. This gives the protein CAWSVLPGQGGSPLHF.

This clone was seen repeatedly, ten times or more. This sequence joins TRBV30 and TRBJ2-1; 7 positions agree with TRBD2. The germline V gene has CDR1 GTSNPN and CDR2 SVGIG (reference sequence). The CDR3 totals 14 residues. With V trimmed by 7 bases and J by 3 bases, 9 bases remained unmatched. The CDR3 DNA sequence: TGTGCCTACGGCGGGGGTACCCTCTACAATGAGCAGTTCTTC. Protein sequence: CAYGGGTLYNEQFF.

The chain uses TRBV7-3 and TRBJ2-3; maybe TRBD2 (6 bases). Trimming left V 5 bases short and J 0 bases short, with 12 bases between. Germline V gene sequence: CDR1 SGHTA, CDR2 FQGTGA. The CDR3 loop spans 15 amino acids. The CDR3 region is CASSPEGLSTDTQYF. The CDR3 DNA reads TGTGCCAGCAGCCCCGAGGGACTTAGCACAGATACGCAGTATTTT. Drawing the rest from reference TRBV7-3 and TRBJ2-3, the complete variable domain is GAGVSQTPSNKVTEKGKYVELRCDPISGHTALYWYRQSLGQGPEFLIYFQGTGAADDSGLPNDRFFAVRPEGSVSTLKIQRTERGDSAVYLCASSPEGLSTDTQYFGPGTRLTVL.